This T cell receptor beta chain was sequenced during a study of blood T cell repertoires in COVID-19. Deletions cut 5 bases from V and 11 bases from J, with 13 bases between. The germline CDR1 and CDR2 sequences are SGHAT and FQDESV (reference sequence). The CDR3 length is 13 residues. Clones were read by immunoSEQ multiplex PCR, and TCRdb kept only the in-frame ones, dropping some. The sample holds about 95,000 clones; roughly nine tenths are singletons and the top ten take around 2.9%. The genes are TRBV11-1 and TRBJ1-6; maybe TRBD1 (6 bases). This TCR derives from a man aged 50 to 60 with COVID-19, enrolled during active disease. The material sequenced was peripheral blood. CDR3 residues: CASSPGQSPPLHF. The CDR3 DNA follows: TGTGCCAGCAGCCCAGGACAGTCGCCACCCCTCCACTTT.